Listed below are T cell receptor beta chains from one sample, sequenced in a study of blood T cell repertoires in COVID-19. TCRdb's copy holds only in-frame clones and misses some; the assay was immunoSEQ multiplex PCR. The sample records about 260,000 clones, around nine tenths being singletons. Sequenced: peripheral blood. The receptors shown here come from a man between 40 and 49 years old who had recovered from COVID-19. Each CDR3 is given with its conserved first and last residue. Each record gives: D gene, clone size, V gene, J gene, CDR3 protein, CDR3 DNA. D genes are given only for firm matches. Expanded clones are given a class, and other clones once, few, many or no size at all.

d_gene: NA
abundance: once
v_gene: TRBV12-2
j_gene: TRBJ2-5
CDR3aa: CASRLDSGGAQETQYF
CDR3nt: TGTGCAAGTCGCTTAGATAGCGGGGGGGCCCAAGAGACCCAGTACTTC

d_gene: NA
abundance: NA
v_gene: TRBV2
j_gene: TRBJ2-1
CDR3aa: CASSVTSSNSEQFF
CDR3nt: TGTGCCAGCAGTGTAACTTCTTCTAACAGTGAGCAGTTCTTC

d_gene: NA
abundance: NA
v_gene: TRBV7-2
j_gene: TRBJ1-2
CDR3aa: CASSSPRVGGYGYTF
CDR3nt: TGTGCCAGCAGCTCCCCTAGGGTGGGGGGCTATGGCTACACCTTC

d_gene: NA
abundance: NA
v_gene: TRBV2
j_gene: TRBJ2-4
CDR3aa: CASTQGGTAKNIQYF
CDR3nt: TGTGCCAGCACCCAGGGGGGAACGGCCAAAAACATTCAGTACTTC

d_gene: TRBD1
abundance: NA
v_gene: TRBV6-6
j_gene: TRBJ2-7
CDR3aa: CASSPRQGAAYEQYF
CDR3nt: TGTGCCAGCAGCCCCCGACAGGGGGCGGCCTACGAGCAGTACTTC

d_gene: NA
abundance: once
v_gene: TRBV18
j_gene: TRBJ2-3
CDR3aa: CASSPQPREAQYF
CDR3nt: TGTGCCAGCTCACCACAGCCCCGGGAAGCGCAGTATTTT

d_gene: NA
abundance: NA
v_gene: TRBV19
j_gene: TRBJ2-1
CDR3aa: CASSITSSFGNEQFF
CDR3nt: TGTGCCAGTAGTATTACTAGTTCCTTCGGGAATGAGCAGTTCTTC

d_gene: NA
abundance: NA
v_gene: TRBV19
j_gene: TRBJ1-1
CDR3aa: CASSTRQNTEAFF
CDR3nt: TGTGCCAGTAGTACCCGACAGAACACTGAAGCTTTCTTT

d_gene: TRBD2
abundance: NA
v_gene: TRBV29-1
j_gene: TRBJ2-7
CDR3aa: CSVWTSGGAGVEQYF
CDR3nt: TGCAGCGTTTGGACTAGCGGGGGGGCGGGAGTCGAGCAGTACTTC

d_gene: NA
abundance: NA
v_gene: TRBV5-5
j_gene: TRBJ2-7
CDR3aa: CASSSDRLYEQYF
CDR3nt: TGTGCCAGCAGCTCCGACAGGCTCTACGAGCAGTACTTC

d_gene: NA
abundance: NA
v_gene: TRBV7-9
j_gene: TRBJ2-1
CDR3aa: CASSITGSSYNEQFF
CDR3nt: TGTGCCAGCAGTATTACAGGGAGCTCCTACAATGAGCAGTTCTTC

d_gene: TRBD2
abundance: NA
v_gene: TRBV5-4
j_gene: TRBJ2-1
CDR3aa: CASSSTGTSGRNEQFF
CDR3nt: TGTGCCAGCAGCTCAACCGGGACTAGCGGGAGAAATGAGCAGTTCTTC

d_gene: TRBD2
abundance: NA
v_gene: TRBV20-1
j_gene: TRBJ2-3
CDR3aa: CSASQPSGTTDTQYF
CDR3nt: TGCAGTGCTAGTCAGCCTAGCGGGACGACAGATACGCAGTATTTT

d_gene: TRBD2
abundance: NA
v_gene: TRBV4-3
j_gene: TRBJ2-5
CDR3aa: CASSQDNVLAGSRETQYF
CDR3nt: TGCGCCAGCAGCCAAGATAATGTACTAGCGGGGTCCCGGGAGACCCAGTACTTC

d_gene: NA
abundance: once
v_gene: TRBV5-4
j_gene: TRBJ1-3
CDR3aa: CASSPAGAGGNTIYF
CDR3nt: TGTGCCAGCAGCCCTGCAGGGGCTGGTGGAAACACCATATATTTT

d_gene: NA
abundance: NA
v_gene: TRBV6-1
j_gene: TRBJ2-2
CDR3aa: CASSETGVPTGELFF
CDR3nt: TGTGCCAGCAGTGAAACGGGGGTCCCCACCGGGGAGCTGTTTTTT

d_gene: NA
abundance: NA
v_gene: TRBV20-1
j_gene: TRBJ2-4
CDR3aa: CSASPPGGAKNIQYF
CDR3nt: TGCAGTGCTAGTCCTCCCGGCGGAGCCAAAAACATTCAGTACTTC

d_gene: TRBD1
abundance: NA
v_gene: TRBV10-3
j_gene: TRBJ2-7
CDR3aa: CAISSPGTGNPYEQYF
CDR3nt: TGTGCCATCAGCTCACCCGGGACAGGGAACCCCTACGAGCAGTACTTC

d_gene: NA
abundance: NA
v_gene: TRBV7-3
j_gene: TRBJ2-1
CDR3aa: CASSELPPSLSNNEQFF
CDR3nt: TGTGCCAGCAGCGAGCTACCCCCTAGCCTCTCAAACAATGAGCAGTTCTTC

d_gene: TRBD1
abundance: NA
v_gene: TRBV6-5
j_gene: TRBJ2-7
CDR3aa: CASTRQGNYEQYF
CDR3nt: TGTGCCAGCACCAGACAGGGAAACTACGAGCAGTACTTC

d_gene: NA
abundance: NA
v_gene: TRBV14
j_gene: TRBJ2-5
CDR3aa: CASSQDRGRQETQYF
CDR3nt: TGTGCCAGCAGCCAAGATAGGGGCAGACAAGAGACCCAGTACTTC

d_gene: NA
abundance: NA
v_gene: TRBV29-1
j_gene: TRBJ1-2
CDR3aa: CSSYRVRDGYTF
CDR3nt: TGCAGCTCATACAGGGTACGAGACGGCTACACCTTC

d_gene: TRBD2
abundance: NA
v_gene: TRBV5-1
j_gene: TRBJ2-5
CDR3aa: CASSLEPSGGAGETQYF
CDR3nt: TGCGCCAGCAGCTTGGAGCCTAGCGGGGGGGCCGGAGAGACCCAGTACTTC

d_gene: TRBD2
abundance: NA
v_gene: TRBV5-6
j_gene: TRBJ2-1
CDR3aa: CATNSGSSYNEQFF
CDR3nt: TGTGCCACCAATAGCGGGAGCTCCTACAATGAGCAGTTCTTC